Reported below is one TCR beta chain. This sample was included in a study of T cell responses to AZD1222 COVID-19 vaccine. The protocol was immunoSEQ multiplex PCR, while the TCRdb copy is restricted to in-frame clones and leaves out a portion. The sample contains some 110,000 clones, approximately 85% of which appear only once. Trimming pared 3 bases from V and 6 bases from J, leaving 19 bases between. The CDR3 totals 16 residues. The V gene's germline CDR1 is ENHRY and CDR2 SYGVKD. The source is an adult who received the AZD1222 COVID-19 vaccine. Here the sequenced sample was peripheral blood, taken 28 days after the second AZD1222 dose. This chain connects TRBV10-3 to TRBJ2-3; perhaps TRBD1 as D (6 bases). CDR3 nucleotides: TGTGCCATCAGTGATACCGGGACAAAGAGCAGGGATACGCAGTATTTT. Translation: CAISDTGTKSRDTQYF.